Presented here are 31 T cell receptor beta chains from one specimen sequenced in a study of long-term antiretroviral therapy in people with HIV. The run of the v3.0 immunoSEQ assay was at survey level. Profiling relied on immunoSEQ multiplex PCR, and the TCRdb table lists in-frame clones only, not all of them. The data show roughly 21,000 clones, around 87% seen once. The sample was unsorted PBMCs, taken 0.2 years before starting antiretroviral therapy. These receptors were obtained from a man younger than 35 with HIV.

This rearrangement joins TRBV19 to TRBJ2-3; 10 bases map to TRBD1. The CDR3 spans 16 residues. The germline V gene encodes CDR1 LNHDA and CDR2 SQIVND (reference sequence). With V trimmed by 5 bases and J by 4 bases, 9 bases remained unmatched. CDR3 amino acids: CASSGGTGAKADTQYF. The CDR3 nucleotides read TGTGCCAGTAGTGGGGGGACAGGGGCGAAGGCAGATACGCAGTATTTT.

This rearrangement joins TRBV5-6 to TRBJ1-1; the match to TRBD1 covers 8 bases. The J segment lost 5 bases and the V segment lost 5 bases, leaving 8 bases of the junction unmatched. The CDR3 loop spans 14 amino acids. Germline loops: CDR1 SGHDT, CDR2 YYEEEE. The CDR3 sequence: CASSWDRQYTEAFF. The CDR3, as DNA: TGTGCCAGCAGTTGGGACAGGCAGTATACTGAAGCTTTCTTT.

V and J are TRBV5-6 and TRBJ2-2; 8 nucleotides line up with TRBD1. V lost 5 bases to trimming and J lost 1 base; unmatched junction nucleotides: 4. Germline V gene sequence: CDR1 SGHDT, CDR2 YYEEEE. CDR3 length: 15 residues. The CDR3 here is CASRTGTGNTGELFF. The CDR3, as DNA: TGTGCCAGCAGAACCGGGACAGGGAACACCGGGGAGCTGTTTTTT.

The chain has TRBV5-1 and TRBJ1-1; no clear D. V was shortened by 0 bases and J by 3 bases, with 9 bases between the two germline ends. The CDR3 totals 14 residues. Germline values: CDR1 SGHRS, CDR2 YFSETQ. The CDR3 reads CASSLVPEDTEAFF. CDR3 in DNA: TGCGCCAGCAGCTTGGTCCCCGAGGACACTGAAGCTTTCTTT.

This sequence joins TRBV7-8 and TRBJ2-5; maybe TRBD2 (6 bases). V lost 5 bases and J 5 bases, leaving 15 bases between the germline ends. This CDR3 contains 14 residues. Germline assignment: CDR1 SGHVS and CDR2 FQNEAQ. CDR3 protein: CASSGWRGSETQYF. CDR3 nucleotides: TGTGCCAGCAGCGGGTGGAGGGGCTCGGAGACCCAGTACTTC.

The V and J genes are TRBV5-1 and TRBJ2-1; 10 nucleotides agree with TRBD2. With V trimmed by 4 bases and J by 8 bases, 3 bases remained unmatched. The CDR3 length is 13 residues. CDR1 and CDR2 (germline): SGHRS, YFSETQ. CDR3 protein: CASSRLAGDEQFF. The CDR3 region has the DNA TGCGCCAGCAGCAGACTAGCGGGCGATGAGCAGTTCTTC.

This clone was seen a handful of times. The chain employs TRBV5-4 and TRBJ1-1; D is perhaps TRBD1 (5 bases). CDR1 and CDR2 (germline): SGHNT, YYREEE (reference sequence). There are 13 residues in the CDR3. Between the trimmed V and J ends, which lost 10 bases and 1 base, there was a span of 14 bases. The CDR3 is CASWGVPNTEAFF. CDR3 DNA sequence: TGTGCCTCCTGGGGGGTTCCGAACACTGAAGCTTTCTTT. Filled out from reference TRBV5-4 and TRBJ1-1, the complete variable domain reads ETGVTQSPTHLIKTRGQQVTLRCSSQSGHNTVSWYQQALGQGPQFIFQYYREEENGRGNFPPRFSGLQFPNYSSELNVNALELDDSALYLCASWGVPNTEAFFGQGTRLTVV.

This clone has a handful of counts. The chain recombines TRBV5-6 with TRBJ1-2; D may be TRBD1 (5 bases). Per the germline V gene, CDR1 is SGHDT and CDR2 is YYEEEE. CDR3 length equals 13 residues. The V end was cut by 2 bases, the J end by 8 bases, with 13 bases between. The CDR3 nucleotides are TGTGCCAGCAGCTTCCAGGGCTATAGCGGCTACACCTTC. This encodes CASSFQGYSGYTF. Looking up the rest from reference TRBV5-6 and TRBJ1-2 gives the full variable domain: DAGVTQSPTHLIKTRGQQVTLRCSPKSGHDTVSWYQQALGQGPQFIFQYYEEEERQRGNFPDRFSGHQFPNYSSELNVNALLLGDSALYLCASSFQGYSGYTFGSGTRLTVV.

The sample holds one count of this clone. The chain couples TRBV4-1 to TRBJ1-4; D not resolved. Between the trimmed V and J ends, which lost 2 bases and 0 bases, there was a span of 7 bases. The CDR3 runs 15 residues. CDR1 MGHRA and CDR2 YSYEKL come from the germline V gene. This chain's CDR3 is CASSQYEATNEKLFF. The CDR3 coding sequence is TGCGCCAGCAGCCAATACGAGGCAACTAATGAAAAACTGTTTTTT.

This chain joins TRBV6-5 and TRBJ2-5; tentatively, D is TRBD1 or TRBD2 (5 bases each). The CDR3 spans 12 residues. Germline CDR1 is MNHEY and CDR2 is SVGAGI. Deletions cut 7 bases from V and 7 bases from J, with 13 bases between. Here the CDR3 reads CASTGPRGTQYF. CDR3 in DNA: TGTGCCAGCACAGGCCCGAGGGGGACCCAGTACTTC.

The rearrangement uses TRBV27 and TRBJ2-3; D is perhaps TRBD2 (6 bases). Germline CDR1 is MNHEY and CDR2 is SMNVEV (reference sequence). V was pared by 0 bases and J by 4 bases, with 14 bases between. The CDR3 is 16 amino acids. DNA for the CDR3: TGTGCCAGCAGTTTATCGGTTGGGACTTATGCAGATACGCAGTATTTT. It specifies CASSLSVGTYADTQYF.

The chain's CDR3 is CASSFPGPVFGELFF. The CDR3 DNA sequence: TGTGCCAGCAGCTTTCCGGGGCCCGTCTTCGGGGAGCTGTTTTTT. V and J are TRBV7-3 and TRBJ2-2; D may match TRBD1 or TRBD2 (5 bases each). CDR1 and CDR2 (germline): SGHTA, FQGTGA. Trimming removed 3 bases at V and 7 bases at J, with 15 bases between. The CDR3 contains 15 residues.

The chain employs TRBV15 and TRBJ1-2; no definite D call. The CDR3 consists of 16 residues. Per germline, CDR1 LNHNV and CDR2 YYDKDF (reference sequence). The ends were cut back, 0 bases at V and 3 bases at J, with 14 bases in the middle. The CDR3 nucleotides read TGTGCCACCAGCAGAGATCTTTCCCTCCCTGACTATGGCTACACCTTC. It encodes CATSRDLSLPDYGYTF.

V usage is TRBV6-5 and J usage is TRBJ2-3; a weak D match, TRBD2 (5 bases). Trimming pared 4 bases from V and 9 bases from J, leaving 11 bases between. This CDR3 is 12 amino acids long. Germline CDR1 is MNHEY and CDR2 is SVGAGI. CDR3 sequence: CASSWTADTQYF. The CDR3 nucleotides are TGTGCCAGCAGTTGGACTGCCGACACGCAGTATTTT.

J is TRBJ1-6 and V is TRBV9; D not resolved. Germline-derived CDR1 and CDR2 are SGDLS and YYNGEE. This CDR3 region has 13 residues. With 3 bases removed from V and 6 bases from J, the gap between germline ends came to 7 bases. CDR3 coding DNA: TGTGCCAGCAGCGAAGGTCTTAATTCACCCCTCCACTTT. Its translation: CASSEGLNSPLHF.

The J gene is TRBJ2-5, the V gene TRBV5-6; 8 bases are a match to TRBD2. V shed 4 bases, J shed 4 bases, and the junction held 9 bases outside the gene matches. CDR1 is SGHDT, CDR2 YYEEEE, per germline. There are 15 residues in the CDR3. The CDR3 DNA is TGTGCCAGCAGCGTGGTCGGGGGGGCCGGAGAGACCCAGTACTTC. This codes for CASSVVGGAGETQYF.

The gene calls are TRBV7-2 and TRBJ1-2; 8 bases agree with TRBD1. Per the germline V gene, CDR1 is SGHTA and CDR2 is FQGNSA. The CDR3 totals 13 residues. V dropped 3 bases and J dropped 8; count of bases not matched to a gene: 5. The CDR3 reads CASSLTGDIGYTF. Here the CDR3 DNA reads TGTGCCAGCAGCTTGACAGGGGACATAGGCTACACCTTC.

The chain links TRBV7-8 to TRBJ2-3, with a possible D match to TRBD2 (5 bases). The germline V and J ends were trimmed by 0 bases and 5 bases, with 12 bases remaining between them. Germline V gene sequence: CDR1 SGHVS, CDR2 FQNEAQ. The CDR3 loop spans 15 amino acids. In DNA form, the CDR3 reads TGTGCCAGCAGCTTAGCGAGGGCTAGATTAGATACGCAGTATTTT. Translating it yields CASSLARARLDTQYF.

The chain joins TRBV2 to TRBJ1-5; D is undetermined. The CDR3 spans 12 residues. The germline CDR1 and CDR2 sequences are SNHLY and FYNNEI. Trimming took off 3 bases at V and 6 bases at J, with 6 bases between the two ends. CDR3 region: CASSDLAQPQHF. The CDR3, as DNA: TGTGCCAGCAGTGATTTGGCTCAGCCCCAGCATTTT.

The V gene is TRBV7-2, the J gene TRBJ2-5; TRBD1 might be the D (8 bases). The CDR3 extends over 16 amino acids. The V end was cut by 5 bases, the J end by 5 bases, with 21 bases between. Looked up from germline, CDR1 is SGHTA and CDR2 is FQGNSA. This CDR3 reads CASSPQVDRGGETQYF. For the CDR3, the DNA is TGTGCCAGCAGCCCTCAAGTCGACAGGGGAGGGGAGACCCAGTACTTC.

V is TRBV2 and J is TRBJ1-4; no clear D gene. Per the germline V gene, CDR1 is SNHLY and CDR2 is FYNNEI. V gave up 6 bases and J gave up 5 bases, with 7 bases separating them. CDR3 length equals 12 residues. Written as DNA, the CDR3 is TGTGCCAGCAGACAGCTAAATGAAAAACTGTTTTTT. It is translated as CASRQLNEKLFF.

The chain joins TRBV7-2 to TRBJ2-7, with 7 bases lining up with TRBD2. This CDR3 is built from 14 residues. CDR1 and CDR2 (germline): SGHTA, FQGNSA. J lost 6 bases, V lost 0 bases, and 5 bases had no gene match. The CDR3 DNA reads TGTGCCAGCAGCTTAGCCGGCGGGAGAGTCGAGCAGTACTTC. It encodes CASSLAGGRVEQYF.

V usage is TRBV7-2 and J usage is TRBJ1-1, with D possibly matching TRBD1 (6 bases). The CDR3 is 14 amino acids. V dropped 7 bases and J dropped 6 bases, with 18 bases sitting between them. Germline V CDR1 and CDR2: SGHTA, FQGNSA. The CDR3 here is CASTHPDRRAEAFF. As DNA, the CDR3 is TGTGCCAGCACCCATCCAGACAGGCGCGCTGAAGCTTTCTTT.

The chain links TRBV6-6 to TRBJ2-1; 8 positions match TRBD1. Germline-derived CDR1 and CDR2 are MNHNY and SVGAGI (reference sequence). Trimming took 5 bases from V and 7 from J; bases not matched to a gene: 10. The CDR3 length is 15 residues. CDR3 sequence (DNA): TGTGCCAGCAGTAGCCTCAGGGGGCGCTTGAATGAGCAGTTCTTC. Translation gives CASSSLRGRLNEQFF.

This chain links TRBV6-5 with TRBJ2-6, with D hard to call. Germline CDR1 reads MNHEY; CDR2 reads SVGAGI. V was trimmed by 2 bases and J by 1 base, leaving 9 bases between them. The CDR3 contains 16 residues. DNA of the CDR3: TGTGCCAGCAGTTACGGGTTGCGGTCTGGGGCCAACGTCCTGACTTTC. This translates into CASSYGLRSGANVLTF.

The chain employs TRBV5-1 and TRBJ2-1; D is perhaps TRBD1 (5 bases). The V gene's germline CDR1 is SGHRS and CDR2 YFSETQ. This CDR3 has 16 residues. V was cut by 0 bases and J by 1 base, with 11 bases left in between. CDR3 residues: CASSLAKGDSYNEQFF. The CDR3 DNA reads TGCGCCAGCAGCTTGGCCAAAGGGGATTCCTACAATGAGCAGTTCTTC.

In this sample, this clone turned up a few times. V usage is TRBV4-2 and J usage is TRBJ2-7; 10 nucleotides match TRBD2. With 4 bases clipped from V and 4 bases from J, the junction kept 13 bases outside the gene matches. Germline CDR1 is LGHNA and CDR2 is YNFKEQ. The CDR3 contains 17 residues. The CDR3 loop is CASSLSIASGSSYEQYF. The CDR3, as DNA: TGTGCCAGCAGCCTTTCAATTGCTAGCGGGAGCAGTTACGAGCAGTACTTC.

CDR3 amino acids: CASSPPPAGVSNEQFF. Written as DNA, the CDR3 is TGTGCCAGCTCACCACCGCCAGCGGGAGTGTCTAATGAGCAGTTCTTC. This chain joins TRBV18 and TRBJ2-1; 8 bases fit TRBD2. This CDR3 is built from 16 residues. The germline V gene encodes CDR1 KGHSH and CDR2 LQKENI. J gave up 7 bases and V 0 bases, and 8 bases lay outside the gene matches.

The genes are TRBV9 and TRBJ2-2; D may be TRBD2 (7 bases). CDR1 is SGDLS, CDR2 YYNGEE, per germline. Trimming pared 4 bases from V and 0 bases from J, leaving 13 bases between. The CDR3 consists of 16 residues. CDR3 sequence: CASSPSGGTNTGELFF. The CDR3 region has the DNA TGTGCCAGCAGCCCCTCGGGGGGCACGAACACCGGGGAGCTGTTTTTT.

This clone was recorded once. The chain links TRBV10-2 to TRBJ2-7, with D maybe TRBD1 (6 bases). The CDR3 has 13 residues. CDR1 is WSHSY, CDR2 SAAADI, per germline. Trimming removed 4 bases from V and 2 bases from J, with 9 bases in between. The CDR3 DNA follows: TGCGCCAGCAGTGGCAGGGGTCCCTACGAGCAGTACTTC. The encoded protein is CASSGRGPYEQYF.

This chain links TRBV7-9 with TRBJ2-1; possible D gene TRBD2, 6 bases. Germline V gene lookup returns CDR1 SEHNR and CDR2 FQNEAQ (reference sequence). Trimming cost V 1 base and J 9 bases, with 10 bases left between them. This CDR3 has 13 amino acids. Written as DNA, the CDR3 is TGTGCCAGCAGCTTAGGGACTAATAGTGAGCAGTTCTTC. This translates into CASSLGTNSEQFF.